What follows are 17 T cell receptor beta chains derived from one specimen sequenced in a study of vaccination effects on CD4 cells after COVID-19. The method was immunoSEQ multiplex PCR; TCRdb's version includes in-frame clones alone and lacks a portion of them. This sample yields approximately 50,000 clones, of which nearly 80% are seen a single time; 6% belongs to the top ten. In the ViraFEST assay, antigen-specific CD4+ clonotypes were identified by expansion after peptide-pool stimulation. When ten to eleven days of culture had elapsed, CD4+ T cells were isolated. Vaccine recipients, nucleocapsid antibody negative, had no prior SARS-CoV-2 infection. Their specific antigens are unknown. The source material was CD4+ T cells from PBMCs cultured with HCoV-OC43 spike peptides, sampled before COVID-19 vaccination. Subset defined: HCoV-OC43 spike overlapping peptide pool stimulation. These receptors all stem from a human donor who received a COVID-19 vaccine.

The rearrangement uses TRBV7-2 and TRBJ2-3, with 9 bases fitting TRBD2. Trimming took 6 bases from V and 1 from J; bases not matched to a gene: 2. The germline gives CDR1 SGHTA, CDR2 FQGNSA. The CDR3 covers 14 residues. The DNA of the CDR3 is TGTGCCAGCAGAGCGGGGGGCGGCACAGATACGCAGTATTTT. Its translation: CASRAGGGTDTQYF.

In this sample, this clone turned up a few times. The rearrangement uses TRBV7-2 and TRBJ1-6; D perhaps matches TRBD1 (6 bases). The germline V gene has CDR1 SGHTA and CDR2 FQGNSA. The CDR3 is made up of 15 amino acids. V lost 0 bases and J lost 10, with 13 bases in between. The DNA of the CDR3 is TGTGCCAGCAGCTTAGCGCTTCCGGGGGCATCACCCCTCCACTTT. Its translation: CASSLALPGASPLHF.

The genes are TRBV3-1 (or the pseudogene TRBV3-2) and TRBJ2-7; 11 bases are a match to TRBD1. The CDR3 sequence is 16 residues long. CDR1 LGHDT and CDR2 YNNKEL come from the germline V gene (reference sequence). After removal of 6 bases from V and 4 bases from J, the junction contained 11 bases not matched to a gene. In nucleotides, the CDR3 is TGTGCCAGCAGGGAGAACAGAGGACAGGGGGCATACGAGCAGTACGTC. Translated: CASRENRGQGAYEQYV.

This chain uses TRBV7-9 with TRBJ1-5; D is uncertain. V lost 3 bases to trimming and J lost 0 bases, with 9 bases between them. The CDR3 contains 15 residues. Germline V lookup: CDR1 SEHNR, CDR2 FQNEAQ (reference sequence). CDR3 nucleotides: TGTGCCAGCAGCTTGGCAGGCGATAGCAATCAGCCCCAGCATTTT. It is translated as CASSLAGDSNQPQHF.

The CDR3 nucleotides read TGCGCCAGCAGTGAATTGAAGGGTCCCGGCGCCGGGGAGCTGTTTTTT. Amino acid sequence: CASSELKGPGAGELFF. The chain is built from TRBV10-1 and TRBJ2-2; D is ambiguous. The CDR3 is 16 amino acids. Germline loops: CDR1 WNHNN, CDR2 SYGVQD (reference sequence). V was shortened by 3 bases and J by 6 bases, with 17 bases between the two germline ends.

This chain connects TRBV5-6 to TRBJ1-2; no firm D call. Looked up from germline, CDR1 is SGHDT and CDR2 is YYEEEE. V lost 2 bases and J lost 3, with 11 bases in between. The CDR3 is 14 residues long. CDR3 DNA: TGTGCCAGCAGCTTTGAGGCTGGCTACTATGGCTACACCTTC. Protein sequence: CASSFEAGYYGYTF.

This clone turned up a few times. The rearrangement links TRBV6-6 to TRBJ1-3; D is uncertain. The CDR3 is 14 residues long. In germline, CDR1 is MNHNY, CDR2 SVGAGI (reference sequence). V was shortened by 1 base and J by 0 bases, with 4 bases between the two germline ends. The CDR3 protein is CASSYLVSGNTIYF. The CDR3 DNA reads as TGTGCCAGCAGTTACTTGGTCTCTGGAAACACCATATATTTT.

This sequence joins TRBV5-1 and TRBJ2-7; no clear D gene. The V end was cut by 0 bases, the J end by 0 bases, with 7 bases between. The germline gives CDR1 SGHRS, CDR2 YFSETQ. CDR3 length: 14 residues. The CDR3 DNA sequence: TGCGCCAGCAGCTTGGACCGGAACTCCTACGAGCAGTACGTC. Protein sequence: CASSLDRNSYEQYV.

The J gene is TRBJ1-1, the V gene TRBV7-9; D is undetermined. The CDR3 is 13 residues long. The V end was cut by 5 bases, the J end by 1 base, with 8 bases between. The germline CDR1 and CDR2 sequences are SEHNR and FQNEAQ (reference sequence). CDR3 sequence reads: CASSQEANTEAFF. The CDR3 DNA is TGTGCCAGCAGCCAAGAGGCGAACACTGAAGCTTTCTTT. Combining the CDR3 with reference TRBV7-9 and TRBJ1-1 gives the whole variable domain DTGVSQNPRHKITKRGQNVTFRCDPISEHNRLYWYRQTLGQGPEFLTYFQNEAQLEKSRLLSDRFSAERPKGSFSTLEIQRTEQGDSAMYLCASSQEANTEAFFGQGTRLTVV.

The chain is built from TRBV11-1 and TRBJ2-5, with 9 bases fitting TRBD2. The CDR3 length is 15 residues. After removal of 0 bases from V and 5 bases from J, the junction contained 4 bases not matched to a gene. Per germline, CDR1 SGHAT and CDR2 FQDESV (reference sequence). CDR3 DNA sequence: TGTGCCAGCAGCTTAGCCCTAGCGGGGCAGGAGACCCAGTACTTC. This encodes CASSLALAGQETQYF.

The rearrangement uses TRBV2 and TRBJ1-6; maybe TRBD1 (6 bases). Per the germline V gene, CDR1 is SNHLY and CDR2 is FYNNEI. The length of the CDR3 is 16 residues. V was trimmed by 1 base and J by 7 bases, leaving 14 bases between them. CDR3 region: CASSEGRWQGNSPLHF. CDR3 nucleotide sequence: TGTGCCAGCAGTGAAGGTCGGTGGCAGGGGAATTCACCCCTCCACTTT. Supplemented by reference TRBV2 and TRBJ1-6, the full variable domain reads EPEVTQTPSHQVTQMGQEVILRCVPISNHLYFYWYRQILGQKVEFLVSFYNNEISEKSEIFDDQFSVERPDGSNFTLKIRSTKLEDSAMYFCASSEGRWQGNSPLHFGNGTRLTVT.

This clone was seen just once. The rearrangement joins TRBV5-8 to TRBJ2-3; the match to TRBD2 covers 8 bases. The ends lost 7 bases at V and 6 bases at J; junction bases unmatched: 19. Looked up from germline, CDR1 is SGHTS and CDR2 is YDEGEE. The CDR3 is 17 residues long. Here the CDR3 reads CASPGLAINVATDTQYF. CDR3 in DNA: TGTGCCAGCCCTGGACTAGCAATAAACGTGGCAACGGATACGCAGTATTTT.

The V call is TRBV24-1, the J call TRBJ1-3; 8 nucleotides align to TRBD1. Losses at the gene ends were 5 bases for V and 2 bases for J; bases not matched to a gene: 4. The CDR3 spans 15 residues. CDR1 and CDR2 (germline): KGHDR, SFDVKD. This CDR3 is CATSATTGAGNTIYF. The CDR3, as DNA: TGTGCCACCAGTGCAACGACAGGGGCTGGAAACACCATATATTTT.

CDR3 sequence (DNA): TGTGCCACCAGCTCGAGGGATCAGCCCCAGCATTTT. Its translation is CATSSRDQPQHF. The J gene is TRBJ1-5, the V gene TRBV15; D gene unclear. CDR3 length: 12 residues. V lost 5 bases to trimming and J lost 5 bases, with 7 bases between them. Per the germline V gene, CDR1 is LNHNV and CDR2 is YYDKDF (reference sequence).

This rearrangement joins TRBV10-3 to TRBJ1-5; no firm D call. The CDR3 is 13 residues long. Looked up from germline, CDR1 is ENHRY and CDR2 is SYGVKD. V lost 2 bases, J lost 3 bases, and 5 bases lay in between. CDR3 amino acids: CAISEEFNQPQHF. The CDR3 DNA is TGTGCCATCAGTGAGGAGTTCAATCAGCCCCAGCATTTT.

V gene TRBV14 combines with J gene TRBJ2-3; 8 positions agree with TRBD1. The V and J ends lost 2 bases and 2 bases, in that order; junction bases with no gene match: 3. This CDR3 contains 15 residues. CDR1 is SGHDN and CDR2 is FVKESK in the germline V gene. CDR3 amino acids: CASSQRQGPTDTQYF. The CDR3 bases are TGTGCCAGCAGCCAACGACAGGGGCCCACAGATACGCAGTATTTT.

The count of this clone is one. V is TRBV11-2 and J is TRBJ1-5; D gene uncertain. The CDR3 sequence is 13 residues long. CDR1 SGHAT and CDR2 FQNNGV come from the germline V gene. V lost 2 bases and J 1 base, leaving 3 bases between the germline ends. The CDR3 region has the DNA TGTGCCAGCAGCTTATTGAGCAATCAGCCCCAGCATTTT. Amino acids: CASSLLSNQPQHF.